A selection of T cell receptor beta chains follows, all from one sample in a study of T cells in pancreatic ductal adenocarcinoma. Using immunoSEQ multiplex PCR, the repertoire was profiled, and TCRdb retains in-frame clones only, with some absent. Of more than 85,000 clones in the sample, over 90% are singletons; the top ten hold around 2.9%. The sample taken for sequencing was PBMCs. Receptors originate from a human donor with pancreatic ductal adenocarcinoma. The CDR3 runs from the conserved cysteine through the conserved F or W. The order of the fields is clone size, J gene, CDR3 length, V gene, CDR3 protein. Size is stated for part of the rows, as once, few or many counts, or as a class when the clone is expanded.

- | TRBJ2-3 | 13 | TRBV7-2 | CASSQLVGDTQYF
- | TRBJ1-4 | 15 | TRBV9 | CASSVAGGDGEKLFF
- | TRBJ1-4 | 16 | TRBV18 | CASSPGQGRTNEKLFF
once | TRBJ2-3 | 15 | TRBV6-5 | CASSYREEGADTQYF
- | TRBJ2-5 | 16 | TRBV11-2 | CASSPGTGFIEETQYF
- | TRBJ2-1 | 15 | TRBV10-3 | CAISVGVSGNNEQFF
few | TRBJ2-5 | 13 | TRBV7-7 | CASSTDREETQYF
- | TRBJ2-1 | 15 | TRBV19 | CASSKGRAGTNEQFF
once | TRBJ1-4 | 14 | TRBV7-9 | CASSLWGQDEKLFF
- | TRBJ2-5 | 14 | TRBV6-1 | CASRAPRVPETQYF
- | TRBJ1-2 | 13 | TRBV19 | CASSIERGLGYTF
- | TRBJ2-7 | 12 | TRBV6-1 | CASTGGGYEQYF
- | TRBJ2-7 | 14 | TRBV19 | CASSGQGGPYEQYF
- | TRBJ2-5 | 12 | TRBV30 | CAWRERGETQYF